Listed here is a single T cell receptor (beta chain). Sequencing was performed with immunoSEQ multiplex PCR; in TCRdb, only in-frame clones are kept and a portion is missing. The data hold about 960,000 clones, with around three quarters observed a single time. This entry is derived from a study of shared clonotypes between healthy human individuals. Study details: CD4 naive and memory got three plates each, CD8 naive two, CD8 memory one.

Germline V gives CDR1 LNHDA, CDR2 SQIVND (reference sequence). V shed 5 bases, J shed 4 bases, and the junction held 3 bases outside the gene matches. The CDR3 has 15 residues. All donors were healthy HIV-negative adults lacking recent acute infections or vaccinations. This chain uses TRBV19 with TRBJ1-6; 9 bases are shared with TRBD1. Input material: memory CD4+ T cells sorted from blood. Documented subset: CD45RA-negative fraction. The receptor comes from a man between 18 and 35 years old in good health. CDR3 amino acids: CASSVDRGYNSPLHF. In DNA form, the CDR3 reads TGTGCCAGTAGTGTGGACAGGGGTTATAATTCACCCCTCCACTTT.